This paragraph reports one TCR beta chain. Its antigen is still unknown. Relative to the germline gene, one junction end is altered; a read error may explain this. 5'RACE, which relied on constant-segment primers, yielded TCR alpha and TCR beta cDNA libraries carrying sample barcodes and UMIs. Each CDR3 protein gets one entry after TCRdb re-called the 5' RACE reads with MiXCR. Counted here are under 450,000 distinct CDR3 sequences, roughly an eighth occurring once; the ten biggest clones make up around a fifth. CDR1 SGHTA and CDR2 FQGTGA come from the germline V gene. CDR3 length: 16 residues. The data derive from a study of T-cell memory formation after mild COVID-19. At the level of the study: There were largely donor-specific TCR clusters.

Study-wide results and limits: Clones that contracted clustered mainly in CM and EM if CD4+ and in EMRA if CD8+. Several responding clones turned up in pre-infection memory, indicating that cross-reactive memory may have taken part.

This TCR came from a man between 18 and 35 years old who had mild COVID-19 (a few samples of this study predate the infection). Cell type and time point are not known. The chain is built from TRBV7-3 and TRBJ2-5; the match to TRBD2 covers 13 bases. Sequencing used PBMCs or a T cell subset sorted from them (not recorded which). CDR3 loop: CASRLTPGLAGETQYF. The CDR3, as DNA: TGTGCCAGCAGGTTAACCCCGGGACTAGCGGGGGAGACCCAGTACTTC.